This T cell receptor (beta chain) was captured in a study of shared clonotypes between healthy human individuals. General study points: Read depth was anticipated to influence clonotype sharing among donors.

Comments on this clone: Its antigen is not known.

Trimming pared 3 bases from V and 2 bases from J, leaving 9 bases between. CDR1 is ENHRY and CDR2 is SYGVKD in the germline V gene. The CDR3 totals 14 residues. The assay was immunoSEQ multiplex PCR, and TCRdb's table has in-frame clones only and misses some. The table shows 500,000 or so clones, with about 96% occurring only once. V gene TRBV10-3 combines with J gene TRBJ2-3; D call uncertain. The sequenced material came from naive CD4+ T cells sorted from blood. Subset specified: CD45RA+ positively selected. The receptor's source is a woman aged 25 to 39 in good health. CDR3 coding DNA: TGTGCCATCAGTGATGGGGTGAACACAGATACGCAGTATTTT. Its protein product is CAISDGVNTDTQYF.